The entry below describes one T cell receptor (beta chain). The record originates from a study of blood T cell repertoires in COVID-19. CDR3 length: 16 amino acids. CDR1 LGHNA and CDR2 YSLEER come from the germline V gene. Trimming left V 0 bases short and J 4 bases short, with 15 bases between. This study enrolled people aged 18 to 89 from about 24 US geographic areas. In assigning cohorts, the study relied on participant-reported clinical history. Participants classified as exposed had met a COVID-19 case within 2 weeks before study entry. Some clones are missing from TCRdb's copy, which holds only in-frame ones; the method was immunoSEQ multiplex PCR. The sample contains about 240,000 clones, about four fifths of which appear only once.

The sample taken for sequencing was PBMCs or T cells enriched from blood (not recorded which). The sequence was collected from a woman aged 40 to 50 who had been exposed to COVID-19. V usage is TRBV4-3 and J usage is TRBJ1-1, with no clear D. The CDR3 spells CASSQEMRIYVTEAFF. The CDR3 DNA reads TGCGCCAGCAGCCAAGAGATGCGGATTTACGTCACTGAAGCTTTCTTT.